This is a list of T cell receptor beta chains from one sample in a study of the immune and genomic landscape of osteosarcoma. The method was immunoSEQ multiplex PCR; TCRdb's version includes in-frame clones alone and lacks a portion of them. The top ten clones hold around 40% of a sample with some 1,400 clones, around 73% of them seen once. Sequencing was done on a sample of metastatic tumor tissue from the lung. The receptors derive from a woman aged 30 to 39 with osteosarcoma. The CDR3 runs from the conserved cysteine through the conserved F or W. Fields, in order: D gene, CDR3 length, J gene, V gene, clone size, CDR3 DNA, CDR3 protein. A D gene is named only where the DNA matches it firmly. Expanded clones are given a class, and other clones once, few, many or no size at all.

D: TRBD1
length: 15
J: TRBJ2-7
V: TRBV28
size: .
DNA: TGTGCCAGCAGTTTACCACGGACAGGGGTAGGCGAGCAGTACTTC
CDR3: CASSLPRTGVGEQYF

D: .
length: 14
J: TRBJ2-1
V: TRBV7-2
size: once
DNA: TGTGCCAGCAGCCTCAGCAGCTCCTACAATGAGCAGTTCTTC
CDR3: CASSLSSSYNEQFF

D: TRBD2
length: 17
J: TRBJ2-1
V: TRBV7-6
size: few
DNA: TGTGCCAGCAGCTTAGGCACCCCGGGAGGGCCTTTGGATGAGCAGTTCTTC
CDR3: CASSLGTPGGPLDEQFF

D: .
length: 14
J: TRBJ2-1
V: TRBV5-1
size: .
DNA: TGCGCCAGCAGCCCGGGGGGCCCTGGTAATGAGCAGTTCTTC
CDR3: CASSPGGPGNEQFF

D: .
length: 16
J: TRBJ1-5
V: TRBV7-6
size: .
DNA: TGTGCCAGCAGCTTAGAGTGGGGGCCAGGCGGTCAGCCCCAGCATTTT
CDR3: CASSLEWGPGGQPQHF

D: .
length: 17
J: TRBJ2-3
V: TRBV7-9
size: few
DNA: TGTGCCAGCAGCACTAAACCCGGGGGCGAGATCGCAGATACGCAGTATTTT
CDR3: CASSTKPGGEIADTQYF

D: .
length: 16
J: TRBJ1-4
V: TRBV27
size: .
DNA: TGTGCCAGCAGTTTATCCCAGGGTGGGCCCCAGGAAAAACTGTTTTTT
CDR3: CASSLSQGGPQEKLFF

D: .
length: 13
J: TRBJ1-3
V: TRBV11-2
size: .
DNA: TGTGCCAGCAGCCTCGACAGGCGAAACACCATATATTTT
CDR3: CASSLDRRNTIYF

D: .
length: 15
J: TRBJ2-1
V: TRBV7-9
size: .
DNA: TGTGCCAGCACCCCGAGGGAGGAAATGGGTGGTGAGCAGTTCTTC
CDR3: CASTPREEMGGEQFF

D: .
length: 11
J: TRBJ2-2
V: TRBV20-1
size: .
DNA: TGCAGTGCTAGGGGCACCGGGGAGCTGTTTTTT
CDR3: CSARGTGELFF

D: TRBD2
length: 19
J: TRBJ2-2
V: TRBV19
size: .
DNA: TGTGGCTCTCACGCCTTGCCCGGGACTAGCGGGGGGGCGACCGGGGAGCTGTTTTTT
CDR3: CGSHALPGTSGGATGELFF

D: .
length: 14
J: TRBJ1-3
V: TRBV14
size: few
DNA: TGTGCCAGCAGCCGGACATTCACTGGGGACACCATATATTTT
CDR3: CASSRTFTGDTIYF

D: .
length: 14
J: TRBJ2-5
V: TRBV30
size: .
DNA: TGTGCCTGGAGTCGGTCCCAAATCCAAGAGACCCAGTACTTC
CDR3: CAWSRSQIQETQYF

D: .
length: 11
J: TRBJ2-7
V: TRBV30
size: .
DNA: TGTGCCTGGATGGAAGGTCCCGAGCAGTACTTC
CDR3: CAWMEGPEQYF

D: TRBD2
length: 16
J: TRBJ2-1
V: TRBV4-2
size: .
DNA: TGTGCCAGCAACTTAGCGGGAGCCCGCTCCTACAATGAGCAGTTCTTC
CDR3: CASNLAGARSYNEQFF

D: .
length: 15
J: TRBJ2-5
V: TRBV10-3
size: .
DNA: TGTGCCACCGGGGGATATGGGACCAAGGAAGAGACCCAGTACTTC
CDR3: CATGGYGTKEETQYF

D: .
length: 16
J: TRBJ2-1
V: TRBV7-9
size: .
DNA: TGTGCCAGCAGCTCACCCCGACAGGCTTTTGACAATGAGCAGTTCTTC
CDR3: CASSSPRQAFDNEQFF

D: TRBD1
length: 12
J: TRBJ1-1
V: TRBV5-8
size: .
DNA: TGTGCCAGCAGCTTCCAGGGGGCGGAGGCTTTCTTT
CDR3: CASSFQGAEAFF

D: .
length: 16
J: TRBJ2-3
V: TRBV15
size: .
DNA: TGTGCCACCAGCAGAGCTAACGGGATCTCGGGAGATACGCAGTATTTT
CDR3: CATSRANGISGDTQYF

D: TRBD1
length: 15
J: TRBJ1-1
V: TRBV23-1
size: .
DNA: TGCGCCAGCAGTCATAGACAGGGGGCGAATACTGAAGCTTTCTTT
CDR3: CASSHRQGANTEAFF

D: TRBD1
length: 15
J: TRBJ2-7
V: TRBV7-2
size: .
DNA: TGTGCCAGCAGCTTATACCCCTCCACAGGGGTCGAGCAGTACTTC
CDR3: CASSLYPSTGVEQYF

D: .
length: 15
J: TRBJ2-2
V: TRBV7-9
size: .
DNA: TGTGCCAGCAGCGACTTAGTAGGATACACCGGGGAGCTGTTTTTT
CDR3: CASSDLVGYTGELFF

D: .
length: 13
J: TRBJ2-2
V: TRBV10-3
size: .
DNA: TGTGCCATCAGCGACCTAAAGCTGGGGGAGCTGTTTTTT
CDR3: CAISDLKLGELFF

D: TRBD2
length: 15
J: TRBJ2-5
V: TRBV2
size: few
DNA: TGTGCCAGGAGGAGCCGGGACTACCGCCAAGAGACCCAGTACTTC
CDR3: CARRSRDYRQETQYF

D: .
length: 13
J: TRBJ2-4
V: TRBV11-3
size: .
DNA: TGTGCCAGCAGCTCTGACGAGGGAAACATTCAGTACTTC
CDR3: CASSSDEGNIQYF

D: .
length: 14
J: TRBJ1-1
V: TRBV29-1
size: .
DNA: TGCAGCGTTGCCCTTGAGTGGGGGAACACTGAAGCTTTCTTT
CDR3: CSVALEWGNTEAFF

D: TRBD1
length: 15
J: TRBJ2-1
V: TRBV2
size: few
DNA: TGTGCCAGCAGTGCTGGCCAGGGGGTTTTGAATGAGCAGTTCTTC
CDR3: CASSAGQGVLNEQFF

D: TRBD2
length: 16
J: TRBJ2-5
V: TRBV27
size: .
DNA: TGTGCCAGCAGTTCCCCCCGAGTAGCGGGAGATGAGACCCAGTACTTC
CDR3: CASSSPRVAGDETQYF

D: .
length: 15
J: TRBJ2-7
V: TRBV5-1
size: .
DNA: TGCGCCAGCAGCTTGTTTGCAGGGTCCACCTACGAGCAGTACTTC
CDR3: CASSLFAGSTYEQYF

D: .
length: 13
J: TRBJ1-2
V: TRBV7-9
size: .
DNA: TGTGCCAGCAGCCCGGACTGGAACTATGGCTACACCTTC
CDR3: CASSPDWNYGYTF

D: .
length: 13
J: TRBJ2-5
V: TRBV14
size: .
DNA: TGTGCCAGCAGCCAAACAGGACTCGAGACCCAGTACTTC
CDR3: CASSQTGLETQYF

D: .
length: 15
J: TRBJ1-5
V: TRBV4-1
size: .
DNA: TGCGCCAGCAGCCAAGTGACGGGTAGCAATCAGCCCCAGCATTTT
CDR3: CASSQVTGSNQPQHF

D: TRBD2
length: 15
J: TRBJ2-1
V: TRBV7-2
size: .
DNA: TGTGCCAGCAGCTTAGCACAGCGGGAGACAAATGAGCAGTTCTTC
CDR3: CASSLAQRETNEQFF

D: .
length: 14
J: TRBJ2-7
V: TRBV4-3
size: few
DNA: TGCGCCAGCAGCCAAGGTATAGGGTCCTACGAGCAGTACTTC
CDR3: CASSQGIGSYEQYF

D: .
length: 14
J: TRBJ2-5
V: TRBV7-2
size: few
DNA: TGTGCCAGCAGCCCGAGGGTCAGGGGAGAGACCCAGTACTTC
CDR3: CASSPRVRGETQYF

D: TRBD1
length: 15
J: TRBJ2-5
V: TRBV30
size: .
DNA: TGTGCCTGGAGTGTACGGGACAGGGACGAGGGGAACCAGTACTTC
CDR3: CAWSVRDRDEGNQYF

D: TRBD2
length: 14
J: TRBJ2-7
V: TRBV7-9
size: .
DNA: TGTGCCAGCAGCTTAGGGGACTACTCCTACGAGCAGTACTTC
CDR3: CASSLGDYSYEQYF

D: .
length: 16
J: TRBJ2-1
V: TRBV4-2
size: .
DNA: TGTGCCAGCAGCCAAGATCGGTCGAGCGAATACAATGAGCAGTTCTTC
CDR3: CASSQDRSSEYNEQFF

D: .
length: 12
J: TRBJ1-6
V: TRBV30
size: few
DNA: TGTGCCTGGAGCCCCTATCGGTCACCCCTCCACTTT
CDR3: CAWSPYRSPLHF

D: .
length: 15
J: TRBJ2-3
V: TRBV6-1
size: .
DNA: TGTGCCAGCAGTGAAGAGGGTGGGGGCGCAGATACGCAGTATTTT
CDR3: CASSEEGGGADTQYF

D: .
length: 13
J: TRBJ1-1
V: TRBV28
size: once
DNA: TGTGCCAGCAGTCTCGCCCATTACTCTGAAGCTTTCTTT
CDR3: CASSLAHYSEAFF

D: .
length: 14
J: TRBJ2-1
V: TRBV5-1
size: .
DNA: TGCGCCAGCAGCTTGCCCTCAGGACTGGATGAGCAGTTCTTC
CDR3: CASSLPSGLDEQFF

D: TRBD1
length: 15
J: TRBJ2-1
V: TRBV4-1
size: .
DNA: TGCGCCAGCAGCCCGGGGGACAGGGATAACAATGAGCAGTTCTTC
CDR3: CASSPGDRDNNEQFF

D: .
length: 14
J: TRBJ2-7
V: TRBV30
size: few
DNA: TGTGCCTGGAGTCCAGGGCTTGGAGACTACGAGCAGTACTTC
CDR3: CAWSPGLGDYEQYF

D: TRBD1
length: 16
J: TRBJ2-3
V: TRBV5-4
size: .
DNA: TGTGCCAGCAGCGGTTACGGACAGGGTAGCTCAGATACGCAGTATTTT
CDR3: CASSGYGQGSSDTQYF

D: .
length: 15
J: TRBJ2-1
V: TRBV9
size: few
DNA: TGTGCCAGCAGCGTACTCGACTCCACCTACAATGAGCAGTTCTTC
CDR3: CASSVLDSTYNEQFF

D: .
length: 14
J: TRBJ2-3
V: TRBV4-1
size: once
DNA: TGCGCCAGCAGCGACGCCGGGGCCACAGATACGCAGTATTTT
CDR3: CASSDAGATDTQYF

D: .
length: 13
J: TRBJ2-7
V: TRBV5-1
size: .
DNA: TGCGCCAGCAGTTTCGGGGAGGCCTACGAGCAGTACTTC
CDR3: CASSFGEAYEQYF

D: TRBD2
length: 19
J: TRBJ2-1
V: TRBV23-1
size: .
DNA: TGCGCCAGCAGTCAAATAATCAGGACTAGCGGGACTAGTACAGATGAGCAGTTCTTC
CDR3: CASSQIIRTSGTSTDEQFF

D: .
length: 15
J: TRBJ2-2
V: TRBV9
size: .
DNA: TGTGCCAGCAGCGTCCTTGGGGGTTACACCGGGGAGCTGTTTTTT
CDR3: CASSVLGGYTGELFF

D: TRBD2
length: 17
J: TRBJ2-3
V: TRBV7-9
size: once
DNA: TGTGCCAGCAGACACGGGACTAGCGGGGGGATCACAGATACGCAGTATTTT
CDR3: CASRHGTSGGITDTQYF

D: .
length: 18
J: TRBJ1-1
V: TRBV15
size: .
DNA: TGTGCCACCAGCCACAGAGGTCCCGGGGGCGCGCTGAACACTGAAGCTTTCTTT
CDR3: CATSHRGPGGALNTEAFF

D: .
length: 11
J: TRBJ2-7
V: TRBV4-2
size: once
DNA: TGTGCCAGCAGCCAGAGAGACGAGCAGTACTTC
CDR3: CASSQRDEQYF

D: .
length: 14
J: TRBJ2-2
V: TRBV10-1
size: .
DNA: TGCGCCAGCAGTGAGGAGGGACCCCCCGGGGAGCTGTTTTTT
CDR3: CASSEEGPPGELFF

D: TRBD1
length: 17
J: TRBJ2-7
V: TRBV15
size: .
DNA: TGTGCCACCAGCAGAGATCGGGGACAGGGTTTTCCGGGAGAGCAGTACTTC
CDR3: CATSRDRGQGFPGEQYF

D: .
length: 15
J: TRBJ1-2
V: TRBV18
size: few
DNA: TGTGCCAGCTCACCACCGATGGGTTTTGACTATGGCTACACCTTC
CDR3: CASSPPMGFDYGYTF

D: .
length: 14
J: TRBJ1-4
V: TRBV9
size: .
DNA: TGTGCCAGCAGCGTGGGGGGCGATCGGGAAAAACTGTTTTTT
CDR3: CASSVGGDREKLFF

D: TRBD1
length: 15
J: TRBJ1-6
V: TRBV30
size: few
DNA: TGTGCCTGGACAAGGACAGGGGGCATAGATTCACCCCTCCACTTT
CDR3: CAWTRTGGIDSPLHF

D: .
length: 13
J: TRBJ1-2
V: TRBV27
size: .
DNA: TGTGCCAGCAGTCGGAAGGGGGACTATGGCTACACCTTC
CDR3: CASSRKGDYGYTF